The sequence of this T cell receptor beta chain was determined in a study of regulatory T cells in long-lasting Graves disease. Study-level background: Positive TSH receptor antibodies alongside over 5 years of antithyroid drugs were what marked Graves' disease as persistent.

This CDR3 contains 13 residues. CDR1 SGHAT and CDR2 FQNNGV come from the germline V gene. V was clipped by 5 bases and J by 4 bases, with 9 bases between them. Time point given: persistent/refractory GD, antithyroid drugs over 5 years with positive TRAb. Making the TCR library involved RNA that had been extracted from PBMCs. Arm-PCR of CDR3 regions with iRepertoire HTBI primers generated TCR beta libraries. One entry per CDR3 protein, called by TCRdb with MiXCR from the multiplex PCR reads. The top ten hold around 7% of the sample, which has hundreds of thousands of distinct CDR3 sequences, roughly a fifth seen once. Whole-study findings and limits: TRBV28, TRBJ1-2 and TRBJ2-5 emerged as the favored segments in persistent disease.

This clonotype was counted ten times or more. Its antigen is as yet unknown. The sequencing here drew on peripheral blood mononuclear cells (PBMCs), taken when the disease was refractory, from a patient treated with antithyroid drugs. This TCR derives from a female donor with Graves disease. This chain uses TRBV11-2 with TRBJ1-3; D not resolved. CDR3 coding DNA: TGTGCCAGCAGCACAAACAGCGGAAACACCATATATTTT. Translation gives CASSTNSGNTIYF.